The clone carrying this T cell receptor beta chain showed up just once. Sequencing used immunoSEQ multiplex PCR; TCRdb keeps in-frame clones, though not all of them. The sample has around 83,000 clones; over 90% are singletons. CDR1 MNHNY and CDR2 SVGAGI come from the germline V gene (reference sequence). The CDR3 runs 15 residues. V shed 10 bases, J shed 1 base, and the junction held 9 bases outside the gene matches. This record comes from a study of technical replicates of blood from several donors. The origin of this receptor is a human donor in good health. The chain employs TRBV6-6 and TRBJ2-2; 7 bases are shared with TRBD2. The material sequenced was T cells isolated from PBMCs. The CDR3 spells CATSSGTRNTGELFF. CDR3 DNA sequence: TGTGCCACCTCCAGCGGGACCCGGAACACCGGGGAGCTGTTTTTT.